The rows below give T cell receptor beta chains drawn from one sample of a study of regulatory T cells in long-lasting Graves disease. TCRdb recomputed calls from the multiplex PCR reads with MiXCR, one row per CDR3 protein. The table shows more than 450,000 distinct CDR3 sequences, with about 16% occurring only once. This sample also appeared in a second study, on T cells in Graves' hyperthyroidism and ophthalmopathy.

Sequencing was performed on peripheral blood mononuclear cells (PBMCs), taken at new diagnosis, from a patient treated with antithyroid drugs. The receptor set was obtained from a man aged 40-49 years with Graves disease. Both conserved end residues are part of each CDR3. The D gene is left open where the match is weak. For some rows the clone size is stated as once, few or many, or as a class when expanded; others skip it.

clone size | J gene | V gene | D gene | CDR3 protein | CDR3 DNA
many | TRBJ2-1 | TRBV7-8 | TRBD2 | CASSFTGTSEYNEQFF | TGTGCCAGCAGCTTCACCGGGACTAGCGAGTACAATGAGCAGTTCTTC
many | TRBJ2-1 | TRBV2 | . | CASSDDGTVPQFF | TGTGCCAGCAGTGATGACGGTACCGTACCGCAGTTCTTC
. | TRBJ2-7 | TRBV29-1 | . | CSVGPNYSEQYF | TGCAGCGTTGGCCCGAATTATAGCGAGCAGTACTTC
. | TRBJ1-5 | TRBV12-3/TRBV12-4 | . | CASSDSRVNQPQHF | TGTGCCAGCAGCGATTCCAGGGTAAATCAGCCCCAGCATTTT
. | TRBJ2-2 | TRBV9 | . | CASSPQVGGSAGELFF | TGTGCCAGCAGCCCCCAGGTAGGGGGGTCCGCCGGGGAGCTGTTTTTT
. | TRBJ2-2 | TRBV2 | . | CASSVGGLTNTGELFF | TGTGCCAGCAGTGTGGGCGGACTGACGAACACCGGGGAGCTGTTTTTT
many | TRBJ1-1 | TRBV5-1 | . | CASSLAGNTEAFF | TGTGCCAGCAGCTTGGCAGGGAACACTGAAGCTTTCTTT
many | TRBJ1-1 | TRBV7-9 | . | CASSSNEANHRVGTEAFF | TGTGCCAGCAGCTCTAACGAAGCAAACCACAGGGTGGGCACTGAAGCTTTCTTT
many | TRBJ1-1 | TRBV6-1 | TRBD1 | CASTPGTGRTEAFF | TGTGCCAGCACTCCTGGGACAGGGAGAACTGAAGCTTTCTTT
. | TRBJ1-1 | TRBV2 | . | CASNPAGLTEAFF | TGTGCCAGCAATCCTGCAGGGTTGACTGAAGCTTTCTTT
. | TRBJ2-7 | TRBV7-9 | . | CASSFPSALYEQYF | TGTGCCAGCAGCTTCCCCTCAGCCCTCTACGAGCAGTACTTC
. | TRBJ2-1 | TRBV6-1 | . | CASRTPKREQFF | TGTGCCAGCAGAACCCCCAAGCGCGAGCAGTTCTTC
many | TRBJ1-1 | TRBV11-2 | TRBD1 | CASSLTGGMNTEAFF | TGTGCCAGCAGCTTAACAGGGGGCATGAACACTGAAGCTTTCTTT
many | TRBJ2-3 | TRBV3-1 | TRBD2 | CASSQLAAGGDTQYF | TGTGCCAGCAGCCAATTGGCAGCGGGAGGAGATACGCAGTATTTT
few | TRBJ2-3 | TRBV7-9 | TRBD2 | CASSLASGWGTQYF | TGTGCCAGCAGCTTGGCTAGCGGATGGGGTACGCAGTATTTT
many | TRBJ1-1 | TRBV18 | . | CASSRGLMAFF | TGTGCCAGCTCTCGAGGGTTAATGGCTTTCTTT
. | TRBJ2-7 | TRBV20-1 | TRBD2 | CSARDPGLAGGPHEQYF | TGCAGTGCTAGAGACCCCGGGCTAGCGGGAGGTCCCCACGAGCAGTACTTC
many | TRBJ2-2 | TRBV9 | TRBD1 | CASSVATGQGLAGELFF | TGTGCCAGCAGCGTAGCTACGGGACAGGGTCTGGCCGGGGAGCTGTTTTTT
. | TRBJ1-4 | TRBV29-1 | . | CSVGRSRATNEKLFF | TGCAGCGTCGGGAGGAGTCGAGCAACTAATGAAAAACTGTTTTTT
many | TRBJ1-5 | TRBV6-2/TRBV6-3 | TRBD1 | CASSYSQGSLQPQHF | TGTGCCAGCAGTTACTCACAGGGGTCCCTTCAGCCCCAGCATTTT
many | TRBJ1-2 | TRBV18 | . | CASSPPLLNYGYTF | TGTGCCAGCTCACCACCGTTACTGAACTATGGCTACACCTTC
many | TRBJ2-3 | TRBV18 | . | CASSPQGGSPTDTQYF | TGTGCCAGCTCACCACAGGGAGGCAGCCCCACAGATACGCAGTATTTT
many | TRBJ2-7 | TRBV28 | . | CASSPLLNYEQYF | TGTGCCAGCAGTCCCCTTCTCAACTACGAGCAGTACTTC
many | TRBJ2-3 | TRBV5-1 | TRBD2 | CASSRSGRASADTQYF | TGCGCCAGCAGCCGTAGCGGGAGGGCCTCTGCAGATACGCAGTATTTT
many | TRBJ1-1 | TRBV27 | TRBD1 | CASSPSGTGPNKGANTEAFF | TGTGCCAGCAGTCCGTCCGGGACAGGCCCGAATAAAGGTGCGAACACTGAAGCTTTCTTT
many | TRBJ2-1 | TRBV6-1 | TRBD2 | CASIILAGRVGQFF | TGTGCCAGCATCATCCTAGCGGGAAGGGTCGGGCAGTTCTTC